The sample holds one count of the clone carrying this T cell receptor beta chain. This sample was taken from a study of blood T cell repertoires in COVID-19. For the study at large: Some COVID-19 samples were acute and others convalescent; all came from the United States, Italy and Spain.

Per germline, CDR1 LNHDA and CDR2 SQIVND (reference sequence). V lost 3 bases and J lost 8; bases outside the gene matches: 12. The CDR3 length is 16 residues. Under the authors' procedure: By means of reference gene primer amplification, nucleated cell counts were estimated. Profiled with immunoSEQ multiplex PCR; TCRdb holds only in-frame clones, not every one. For V, J and clone size, that table is used; D and trimming come from the DNA. Of just under 350,000 clones listed, around 86% are singletons. V gene TRBV19 combines with J gene TRBJ1-4; 7 bases line up with TRBD1. The sequence was obtained from a woman in her fifties or sixties with COVID-19, enrolled during active disease. Sequenced sample: peripheral blood. DNA of the CDR3: TGTGCCAGTAGTATTAGAGCAGGAGGGGGCAACGAAAAACTGTTTTTT. It translates to CASSIRAGGGNEKLFF. Full variable domain (rest looked up from reference TRBV19 and TRBJ1-4): DGGITQSPKYLFRKEGQNVTLSCEQNLNHDAMYWYRQDPGQGLRLIYYSQIVNDFQKGDIAEGYSVSREKKESFPLTVTSAQKNPTAFYLCASSIRAGGGNEKLFFGSGTQLSVL.